The sequence of this T cell receptor (beta chain) was determined in a study of beta chain features in type 1 diabetes. Whole-study results and caveats: Moderate but significant shortening of TCRB CDR3s was recorded in all four CD4+ subsets from Type 1 diabetes patients. Junctions at VDJ sites from type 1 diabetes patients had fewer insertions and more deletions.

The CDR3 extends over 14 amino acids. Germline V gives CDR1 SEHNR, CDR2 FQNEAQ (reference sequence). V was trimmed by 1 base and J by 1 base, leaving 6 bases between them. The sample holds many counts of this clone. No antigen is known for it. Sequenced material consisted of expressed TCRB transcripts (all of the isolated RNA was reverse transcribed). TCRdb's copy holds only in-frame clones and misses some; the assay was immunoSEQ multiplex PCR. The sample yields 95,000 to 150,000 clones, approximately 16% seen once. Sorted cells reached over 95% purity in every population. The source material was central memory CD4+ T cells from blood. The receptor comes from a man younger than 45 with type 1 diabetes. This chain uses TRBV7-9 with TRBJ2-3; D is ambiguous. In nucleotides, the CDR3 is TGTGCCAGCAGCTTAGGAGAAGGCACAGATACGCAGTATTTT. Its translation: CASSLGEGTDTQYF.